This TCR beta chain was sequenced during a study of blood T cell repertoires in COVID-19. Study-level information: From the United States, Italy and Spain came samples of acute and convalescent COVID-19.

Sequencing used immunoSEQ multiplex PCR; TCRdb keeps in-frame clones, though not all of them. The sample contains more than 300,000 clones, 88% of which appear only once. CDR3 size: 11 residues. Germline loops: CDR1 SGHAT, CDR2 FQNNGV. V lost 5 bases to trimming and J lost 7 bases, with 9 bases between them. Cohorts were based on clinical histories the participants reported. Recovered Cohort 3 donors showed two negative PCRs, clearance, or symptom resolution. Sequenced: PBMCs or T cells enriched from blood (not recorded which). The TCR originated in a woman aged 18-30 years who had recovered from COVID-19. V is TRBV11-2 and J is TRBJ2-7; D remains unclear. CDR3 sequence (DNA): TGTGCCAGCAGCCTCTCTACGGAGCAGTACTTC. Translation: CASSLSTEQYF. The variable domain in full, completed from reference TRBV11-2 and TRBJ2-7, reads EAGVAQSPRYKIIEKRQSVAFWCNPISGHATLYWYQQILGQGPKLLIQFQNNGVVDDSQLPKDRFSAERLKGVDSTLKIQPAKLEDSAVYLCASSLSTEQYFGPGTRLTVT.